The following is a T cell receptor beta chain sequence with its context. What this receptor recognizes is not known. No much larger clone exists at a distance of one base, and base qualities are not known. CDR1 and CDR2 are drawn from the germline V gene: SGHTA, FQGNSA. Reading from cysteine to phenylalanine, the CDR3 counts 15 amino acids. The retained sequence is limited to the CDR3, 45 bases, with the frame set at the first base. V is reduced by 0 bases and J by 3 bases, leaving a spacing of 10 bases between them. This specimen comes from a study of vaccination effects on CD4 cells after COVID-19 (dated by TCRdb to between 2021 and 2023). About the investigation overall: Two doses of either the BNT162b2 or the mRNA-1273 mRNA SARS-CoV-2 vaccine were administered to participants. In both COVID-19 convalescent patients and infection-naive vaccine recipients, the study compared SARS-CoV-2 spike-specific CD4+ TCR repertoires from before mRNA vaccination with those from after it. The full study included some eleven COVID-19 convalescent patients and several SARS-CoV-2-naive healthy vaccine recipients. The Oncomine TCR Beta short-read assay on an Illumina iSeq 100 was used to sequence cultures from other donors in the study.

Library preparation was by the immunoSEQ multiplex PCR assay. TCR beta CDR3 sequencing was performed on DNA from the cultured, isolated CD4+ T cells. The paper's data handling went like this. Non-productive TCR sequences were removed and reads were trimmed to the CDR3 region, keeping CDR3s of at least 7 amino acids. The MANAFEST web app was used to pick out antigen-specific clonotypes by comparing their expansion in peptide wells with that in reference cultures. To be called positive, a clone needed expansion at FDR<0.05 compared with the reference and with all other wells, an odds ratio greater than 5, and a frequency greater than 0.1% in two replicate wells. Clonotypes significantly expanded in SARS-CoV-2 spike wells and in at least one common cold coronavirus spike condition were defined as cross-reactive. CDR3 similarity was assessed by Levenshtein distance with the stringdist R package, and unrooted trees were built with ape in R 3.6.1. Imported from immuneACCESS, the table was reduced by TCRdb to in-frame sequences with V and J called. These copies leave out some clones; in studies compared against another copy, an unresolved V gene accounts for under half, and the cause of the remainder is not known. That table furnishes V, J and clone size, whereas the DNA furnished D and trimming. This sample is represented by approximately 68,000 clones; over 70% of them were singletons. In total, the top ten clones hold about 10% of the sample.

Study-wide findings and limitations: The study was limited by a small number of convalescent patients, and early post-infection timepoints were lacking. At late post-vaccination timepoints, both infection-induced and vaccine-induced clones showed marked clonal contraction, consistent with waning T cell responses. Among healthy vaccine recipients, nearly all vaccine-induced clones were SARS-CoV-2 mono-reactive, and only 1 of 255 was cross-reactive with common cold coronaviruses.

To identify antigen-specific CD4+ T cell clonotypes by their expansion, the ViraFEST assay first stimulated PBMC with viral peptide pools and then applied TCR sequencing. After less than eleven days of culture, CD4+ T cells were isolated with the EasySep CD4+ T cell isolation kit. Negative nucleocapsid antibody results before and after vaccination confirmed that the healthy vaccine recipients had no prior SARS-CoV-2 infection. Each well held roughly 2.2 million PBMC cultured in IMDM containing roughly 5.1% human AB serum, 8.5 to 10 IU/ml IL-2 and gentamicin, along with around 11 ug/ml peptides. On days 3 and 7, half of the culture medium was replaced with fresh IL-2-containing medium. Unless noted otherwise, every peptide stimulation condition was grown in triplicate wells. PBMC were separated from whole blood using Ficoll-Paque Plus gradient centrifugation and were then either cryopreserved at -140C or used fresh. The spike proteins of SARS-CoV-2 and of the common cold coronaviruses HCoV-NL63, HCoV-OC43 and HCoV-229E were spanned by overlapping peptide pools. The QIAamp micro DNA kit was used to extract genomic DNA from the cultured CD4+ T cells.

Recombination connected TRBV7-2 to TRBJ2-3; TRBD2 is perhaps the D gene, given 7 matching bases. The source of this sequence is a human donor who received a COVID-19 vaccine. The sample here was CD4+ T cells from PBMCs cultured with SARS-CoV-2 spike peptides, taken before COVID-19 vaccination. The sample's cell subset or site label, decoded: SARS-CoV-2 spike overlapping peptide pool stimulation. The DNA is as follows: TGTGCCAGCAGCTTAGCCGGGGGGCGGACAGATACGCAGTATTTT. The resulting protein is CASSLAGGRTDTQYF.